Listed here is a single T cell receptor beta chain. The antigen remains unidentified. What was amplified from RNA transcripts were TCR beta CDR3 regions. TCR CDR3 regions were first amplified by RT-PCR with HTBI primers. TCRdb processed the multiplex PCR reads anew with MiXCR; each CDR3 protein has one entry. This table has 45,000 or so distinct CDR3 sequences, 49% appearing once. The data belong to a study of T cells in Graves' hyperthyroidism and ophthalmopathy. V was shortened by 5 bases and J by 2 bases, with 13 bases between the two germline ends. CDR3 length equals 16 residues. Germline CDR1 SGHTA, CDR2 FQGNSA. Exclusion followed for patients with uncontrolled infection, other autoimmune disease, pregnancy or lactation. Clinical symptoms, serum thyroxine and TRAb, thyroid ultrasound and orbital computed tomography together formed the diagnostic basis. Study-wide findings and caveats: Within blood appeared most thyroid clonotypes that had expanded above 0.001. Stable hyperthyroidism was told apart from ophthalmopathy by a model built on 13 V-J features.

This chain links TRBV7-2 with TRBJ2-6; a possible D gene is TRBD1 (5 bases). The TCR comes from a woman in her forties or fifties with Graves' hyperthyroidism. Sequencing used peripheral blood or thyroid tissue (not recorded which). The CDR3 here is CASSAFGAAGANVLTF. CDR3 DNA sequence: TGTGCCAGCAGCGCTTTTGGGGCGGCTGGGGCCAACGTCCTGACTTTC.